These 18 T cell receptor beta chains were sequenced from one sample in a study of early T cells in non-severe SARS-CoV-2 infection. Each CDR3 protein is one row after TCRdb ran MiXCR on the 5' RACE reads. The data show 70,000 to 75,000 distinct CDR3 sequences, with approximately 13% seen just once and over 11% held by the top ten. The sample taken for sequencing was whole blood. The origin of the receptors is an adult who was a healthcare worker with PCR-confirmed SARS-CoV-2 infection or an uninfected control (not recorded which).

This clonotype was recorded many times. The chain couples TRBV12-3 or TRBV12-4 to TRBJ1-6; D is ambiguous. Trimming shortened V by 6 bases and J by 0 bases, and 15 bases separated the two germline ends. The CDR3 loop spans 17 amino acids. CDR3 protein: CASSPLGLSSYNSPLHF. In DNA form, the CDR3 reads TGTGCCAGCAGCCCTCTCGGGCTGAGCTCCTATAATTCACCCCTCCACTTT.

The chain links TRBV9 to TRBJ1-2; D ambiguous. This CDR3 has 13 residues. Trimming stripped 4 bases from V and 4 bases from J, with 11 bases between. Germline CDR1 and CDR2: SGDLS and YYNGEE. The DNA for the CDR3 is TGTGCCAGCAGCCCAGACCTGGGCTATGGCTACACCTTC. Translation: CASSPDLGYGYTF.

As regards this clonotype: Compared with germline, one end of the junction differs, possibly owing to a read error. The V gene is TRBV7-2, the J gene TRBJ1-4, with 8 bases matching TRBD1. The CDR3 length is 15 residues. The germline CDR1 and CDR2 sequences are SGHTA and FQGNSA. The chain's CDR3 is CASSVAGGRNEKLFF. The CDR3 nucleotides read TGTGCCAGCAGCGTAGCAGGGGGCCGTAATGAAAAACTGTTTTTT.

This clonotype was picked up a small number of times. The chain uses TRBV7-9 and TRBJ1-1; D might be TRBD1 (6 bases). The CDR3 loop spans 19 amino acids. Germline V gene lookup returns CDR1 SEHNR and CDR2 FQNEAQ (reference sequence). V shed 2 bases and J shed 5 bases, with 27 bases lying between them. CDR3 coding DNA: TGTGCCAGCAGCTTAAGCGGAGGGACGTTAGGCGGGGGCGATACTGAAGCTTTCTTT. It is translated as CASSLSGGTLGGGDTEAFF.

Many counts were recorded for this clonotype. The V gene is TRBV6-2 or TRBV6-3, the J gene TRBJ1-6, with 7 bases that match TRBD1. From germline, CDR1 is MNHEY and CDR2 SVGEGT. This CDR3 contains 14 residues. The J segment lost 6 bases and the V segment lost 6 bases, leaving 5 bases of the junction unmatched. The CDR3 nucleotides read TGTGCCAGCAGCCTGAACAGGGGTAATTCACCCCTCCACTTT. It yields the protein CASSLNRGNSPLHF.

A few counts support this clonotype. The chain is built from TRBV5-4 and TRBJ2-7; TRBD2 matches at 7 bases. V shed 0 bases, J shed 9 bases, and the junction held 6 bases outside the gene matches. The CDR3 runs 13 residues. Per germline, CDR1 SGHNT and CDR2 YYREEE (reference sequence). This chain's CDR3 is CASSLAGGSGQYF. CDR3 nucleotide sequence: TGTGCCAGCAGCTTGGCCGGGGGGTCAGGGCAGTACTTC. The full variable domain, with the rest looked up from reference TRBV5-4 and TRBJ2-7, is ETGVTQSPTHLIKTRGQQVTLRCSSQSGHNTVSWYQQALGQGPQFIFQYYREEENGRGNFPPRFSGLQFPNYSSELNVNALELDDSALYLCASSLAGGSGQYFGPGTRLTVT.

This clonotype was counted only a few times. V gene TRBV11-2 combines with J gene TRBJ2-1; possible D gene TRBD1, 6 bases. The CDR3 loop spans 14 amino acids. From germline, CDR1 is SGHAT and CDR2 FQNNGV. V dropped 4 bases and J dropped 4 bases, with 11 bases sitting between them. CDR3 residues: CASSWGLSYNEQFF. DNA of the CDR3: TGTGCCAGCAGCTGGGGGCTATCTTACAATGAGCAGTTCTTC.

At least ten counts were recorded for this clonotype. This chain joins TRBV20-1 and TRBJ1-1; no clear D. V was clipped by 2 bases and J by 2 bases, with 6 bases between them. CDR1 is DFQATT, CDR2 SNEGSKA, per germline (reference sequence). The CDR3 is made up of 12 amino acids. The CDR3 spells CSARKTNTEAFF. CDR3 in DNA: TGCAGTGCTAGAAAAACTAACACTGAAGCTTTCTTT.

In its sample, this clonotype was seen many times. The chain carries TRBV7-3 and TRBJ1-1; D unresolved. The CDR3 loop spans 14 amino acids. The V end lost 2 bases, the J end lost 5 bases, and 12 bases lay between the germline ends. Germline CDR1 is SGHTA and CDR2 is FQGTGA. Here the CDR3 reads CASSLEHLGTEAFF. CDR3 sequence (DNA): TGTGCCAGCAGCTTAGAACACTTGGGGACTGAAGCTTTCTTT.

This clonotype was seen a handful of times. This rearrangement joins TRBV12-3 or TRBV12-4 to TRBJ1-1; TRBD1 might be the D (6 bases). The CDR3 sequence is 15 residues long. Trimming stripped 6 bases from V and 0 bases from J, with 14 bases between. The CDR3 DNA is TGTGCCAGCAGGGTCAAAGGGGGTTTGAACACTGAAGCTTTCTTT. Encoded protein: CASRVKGGLNTEAFF.

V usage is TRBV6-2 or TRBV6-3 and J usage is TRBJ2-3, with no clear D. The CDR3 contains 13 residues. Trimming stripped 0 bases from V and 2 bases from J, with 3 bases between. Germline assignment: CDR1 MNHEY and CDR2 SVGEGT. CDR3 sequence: CASSYSNTDTQYF. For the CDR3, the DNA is TGTGCCAGCAGTTACTCTAACACAGATACGCAGTATTTT.

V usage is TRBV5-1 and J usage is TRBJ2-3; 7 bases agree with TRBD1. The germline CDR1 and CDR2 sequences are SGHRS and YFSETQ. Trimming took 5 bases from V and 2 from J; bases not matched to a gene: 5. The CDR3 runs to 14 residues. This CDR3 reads CASRMTGFTDTQYF. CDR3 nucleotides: TGCGCCAGCAGAATGACAGGGTTCACAGATACGCAGTATTTT.

The CDR3 protein is CASGGWGDNSPLHF. The CDR3 bases are TGTGCCAGCGGGGGATGGGGAGACAATTCACCCCTCCACTTT. The V gene is TRBV3-1, the J gene TRBJ1-6, with TRBD1 as a possible D gene (5 bases). CDR1 and CDR2 from the germline V gene are LGHDT and YNNKEL (reference sequence). The CDR3 consists of 14 residues. Trimming cost V 8 bases and J 7 bases, with 15 bases left between them.

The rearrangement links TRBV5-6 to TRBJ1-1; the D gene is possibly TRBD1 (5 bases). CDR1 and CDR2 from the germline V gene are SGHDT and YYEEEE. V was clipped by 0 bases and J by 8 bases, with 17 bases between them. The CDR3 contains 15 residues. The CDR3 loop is CASSLGQAPEGEAFF. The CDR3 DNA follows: TGTGCCAGCAGCTTGGGGCAGGCCCCGGAGGGGGAAGCTTTCTTT.

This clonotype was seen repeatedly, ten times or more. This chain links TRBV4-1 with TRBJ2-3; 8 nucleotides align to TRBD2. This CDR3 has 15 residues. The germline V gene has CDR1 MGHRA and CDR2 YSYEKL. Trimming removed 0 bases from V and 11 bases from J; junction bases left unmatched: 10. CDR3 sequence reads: CASSQEIAGSLRQYF. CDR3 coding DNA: TGCGCCAGCAGCCAAGAAATAGCGGGGTCCCTAAGGCAGTATTTT.

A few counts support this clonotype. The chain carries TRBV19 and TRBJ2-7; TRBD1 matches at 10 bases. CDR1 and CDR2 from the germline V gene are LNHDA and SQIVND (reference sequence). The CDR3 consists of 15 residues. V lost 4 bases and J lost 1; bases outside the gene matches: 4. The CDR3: CASSTMGQGSYEQYF. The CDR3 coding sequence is TGTGCCAGTAGTACAATGGGACAGGGGTCCTACGAGCAGTACTTC.

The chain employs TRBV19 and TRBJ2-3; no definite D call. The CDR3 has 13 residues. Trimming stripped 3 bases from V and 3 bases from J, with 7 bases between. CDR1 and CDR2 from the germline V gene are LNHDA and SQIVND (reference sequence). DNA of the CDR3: TGTGCCAGTAGTATGGGTGTTACAGATACGCAGTATTTT. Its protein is CASSMGVTDTQYF.

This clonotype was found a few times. In DNA, the CDR3 is TGTGCCAGCAGCTTAGATGCCTTTGGGGGACCCCAGGAGGCTTTCTTT. Encoded protein: CASSLDAFGGPQEAFF. The J gene is TRBJ1-1, the V gene TRBV11-2; possibly TRBD1 for D (5 bases). CDR3 length: 16 residues. Germline loops: CDR1 SGHAT, CDR2 FQNNGV. Between the trimmed V and J ends, which lost 0 bases and 11 bases, there was a span of 22 bases.